Shown below are 20 T cell receptor beta chains from a single sample sequenced in a study of T cells in Graves' hyperthyroidism and ophthalmopathy (dated by TCRdb to the late 2010s). Library generation was performed with multiplex PCR. Sequencing was performed on an Illumina HiSeq 2000. Amplification of TCR beta CDR3 regions was carried out from RNA transcripts. The first round of RT-PCR for the TCR CDR3 was performed with the HTBI primer set and the Qiagen OneStep RT-PCR kit. TCRdb's own reprocessing of the public reads used fastp at Q25 and MiXCR and kept productive beta chains. Duplicate CDR3 protein sequences are folded into a single record with the most common DNA and genes. The sample table lists 640,000 or so distinct CDR3 sequences, 14% of them with a count of one. The ten largest account for over 6% of the sample. Sequencing was done on a sample of blood. The receptors shown here come from a woman in her late teens or twenties with Graves' ophthalmopathy.

This clonotype has at least ten counts. The rearrangement uses TRBV30 and TRBJ1-1; D possibly corresponds to TRBD1 (5 bases). The CDR3 runs to 11 residues. V lost 5 bases and J lost 3, with 7 bases in between. Germline V gives CDR1 GTSNPN, CDR2 SVGIG (reference sequence). CDR3 bases: TGTGCCTGGGTAGGGGACACTGAAGCTTTCTTT. Its protein product is CAWVGDTEAFF.

The chain links TRBV7-6 to TRBJ1-6; D ambiguous. The ends were cut back, 5 bases at V and 0 bases at J, with 14 bases in the middle. Germline CDR1 SGHVS, CDR2 FNYEAQ. This CDR3 has 17 residues. The CDR3 loop reads CASSPRAPSSYNSPLHF. CDR3 coding DNA: TGTGCCAGCAGCCCCCGGGCCCCAAGCTCCTATAATTCACCCCTCCACTTT.

This clonotype was seen ten or more times. This chain joins TRBV29-1 and TRBJ1-1; TRBD1 is a possible D gene (5 bases). V was clipped by 7 bases and J by 2 bases, with 11 bases between them. The CDR3 covers 12 residues. Germline loops: CDR1 SQVTM, CDR2 ANQGSEA. The CDR3 is CSAHGDNTEAFF. CDR3 DNA: TGCAGCGCCCACGGGGACAACACTGAAGCTTTCTTT.

This clonotype has at least ten counts. The V call is TRBV12-3 or TRBV12-4, the J call TRBJ2-7; D is perhaps TRBD2 (7 bases). This CDR3 has 16 residues. V lost 1 base, J lost 0 bases, and 13 bases lay in between. In DNA form, the CDR3 reads TGTGCCAGCAGTTTAGTGGGAGGGGGGAGCTCCTACGAGCAGTACTTC. Amino acids: CASSLVGGGSSYEQYF.

This sequence joins TRBV13 and TRBJ2-1; 14 bases are a match to TRBD2. The V gene's germline CDR1 is PRHDT and CDR2 FYEKMQ (reference sequence). This CDR3 region has 14 residues. V lost 5 bases to trimming and J lost 14 bases; unmatched junction nucleotides: 8. The CDR3 bases are TGTGCCAGCAGCCCCCGGACTAGCGGGGGGAAAGAGTTCTTC. This codes for CASSPRTSGGKEFF.

This clonotype was observed at least ten times. This rearrangement joins TRBV2 to TRBJ1-2, with D unclear. V lost 4 bases to trimming and J lost 5 bases, with 17 bases between them. The CDR3 contains 15 residues. CDR1 and CDR2 (germline): SNHLY, FYNNEI. The CDR3 DNA is TGTGCCAGCAGTGCATATGAGGGTCGGGGTTATGGCTACACCTTC. This encodes CASSAYEGRGYGYTF.

The V and J genes are TRBV12-3 or TRBV12-4 and TRBJ2-5, with 7 nucleotides matching TRBD2. The junction had 6 bases not matched to a gene; V was cut back by 0 bases and J by 5 bases. The CDR3 totals 15 residues. The CDR3 DNA sequence: TGTGCCAGCAGTTTAGCGGGAGGGCCGGCGGAGACCCAGTACTTC. It encodes CASSLAGGPAETQYF.

The rearrangement links TRBV7-9 to TRBJ2-5; TRBD2 is a possible D gene (5 bases). V lost 4 bases to trimming and J lost 4 bases, with 13 bases between them. The V gene's germline CDR1 is SEHNR and CDR2 FQNEAQ (reference sequence). The CDR3 is made up of 14 amino acids. The CDR3 region is CASSYRGPLETQYF. CDR3 nucleotide sequence: TGTGCCAGCAGCTATCGAGGGCCTCTAGAGACCCAGTACTTC.

The sample holds many counts of this clonotype. This chain joins TRBV7-9 and TRBJ1-1; D unresolved. The CDR3 covers 11 residues. Between the trimmed V and J ends, which lost 3 bases and 11 bases, there was a span of 10 bases. The germline V gene encodes CDR1 SEHNR and CDR2 FQNEAQ (reference sequence). CDR3 in DNA: TGTGCCAGCAGCTTCGACCGGGAGGCTTTCTTT. Amino acid sequence: CASSFDREAFF. Full variable domain (missing parts from reference TRBV7-9 and TRBJ1-1): DTGVSQNPRHKITKRGQNVTFRCDPISEHNRLYWYRQTLGQGPEFLTYFQNEAQLEKSRLLSDRFSAERPKGSFSTLEIQRTEQGDSAMYLCASSFDREAFFGQGTRLTVV.

This clonotype was recorded many times. CDR3 DNA sequence: TGCAGTGCTAGACCTAGCGGGAGGTCGGATGAGCAGTTCTTC. This translates into CSARPSGRSDEQFF. The chain has TRBV20-1 and TRBJ2-1; 11 positions agree with TRBD2. J lost 8 bases, V lost 2 bases, and 5 bases had no gene match. This CDR3 comprises 14 residues. Per the germline V gene, CDR1 is DFQATT and CDR2 is SNEGSKA (reference sequence).

This clonotype was recorded at least ten times. This rearrangement joins TRBV30 to TRBJ2-3, with 7 bases that match TRBD2. J gave up 0 bases and V 3 bases, and 3 bases lay outside the gene matches. This CDR3 has 14 residues. Germline V CDR1 and CDR2: GTSNPN, SVGIG (reference sequence). Here the CDR3 DNA reads TGTGCCTGGAGGCAGGGAGGGAGCACAGATACGCAGTATTTT. Translated: CAWRQGGSTDTQYF. The full variable domain, its missing parts supplied by reference TRBV30 and TRBJ2-3, is SQTIHQWPATLVQPVGSPLSLECTVEGTSNPNLYWYRQAAGRGLQLLFYSVGIGQISSEVPQNLSASRPQDRQFILSSKKLLLSDSGFYLCAWRQGGSTDTQYFGPGTRLTVL.

The chain uses TRBV6-4 and TRBJ2-5; D not certain. The germline V and J ends were trimmed by 0 bases and 1 base, with 6 bases remaining between them. Germline V gives CDR1 MRHNA, CDR2 SNTAGT. The CDR3 spans 14 residues. Here the CDR3 DNA reads TGTGCCAGCAGTGACTCCTGGACCCAAGAGACCCAGTACTTC. This sequence encodes CASSDSWTQETQYF.

This clonotype has ten or more counts. This sequence joins TRBV28 and TRBJ2-1, with 15 nucleotides matching TRBD2. The CDR3 extends over 20 amino acids. CDR1 is MDHEN and CDR2 is SYDVKM in the germline V gene. The junction had 13 bases not matched to a gene; V was cut back by 6 bases and J by 1 base. The CDR3 here is CASSHSRTSGRVSSYNEQFF. DNA of the CDR3: TGTGCCAGCAGCCACTCCCGGACTAGCGGGAGGGTAAGTTCCTACAATGAGCAGTTCTTC.

This chain links TRBV20-1 with TRBJ1-5; 12 bases line up with TRBD1. CDR3 size: 16 residues. CDR1 and CDR2 from the germline V gene are DFQATT and SNEGSKA (reference sequence). Losses at the gene ends were 2 bases for V and 3 bases for J; bases not matched to a gene: 5. The CDR3 region is CSARPGTGGFNQPQHF. CDR3 nucleotide sequence: TGCAGTGCTAGACCTGGGACAGGGGGCTTCAATCAGCCCCAGCATTTT.

This clonotype was recorded many times. V and J are TRBV20-1 and TRBJ2-5, with D perhaps matching TRBD1 (6 bases). The CDR3 length is 15 residues. Germline V gene lookup returns CDR1 DFQATT and CDR2 SNEGSKA (reference sequence). Trimming took off 5 bases at V and 2 bases at J, with 18 bases between the two ends. CDR3 bases: TGCAGTGCTCCCCCTCCTTGGGACAAGCAAGAGACCCAGTACTTC. This sequence encodes CSAPPPWDKQETQYF.

This clonotype was found many times. DNA for the CDR3: TGTGCCAGCAGCTCAACTTATAATCAGCCCCAGCATTTT. This sequence encodes CASSSTYNQPQHF. The gene calls are TRBV9 and TRBJ1-5; unclear D gene. The CDR3 has 13 amino acids. Germline assignment: CDR1 SGDLS and CDR2 YYNGEE. Trimming shortened V by 4 bases and J by 4 bases, and 9 bases separated the two germline ends.

Many counts were recorded for this clonotype. The gene calls are TRBV7-2 and TRBJ2-7, with TRBD2 identical over 10 bases. Unmatched junction bases numbered 3, after V lost 6 bases and J lost 1 base. Germline assignment: CDR1 SGHTA and CDR2 FQGNSA. The CDR3 runs 14 residues. CDR3 loop: CASSEREGSYEQYF. For the CDR3, the DNA is TGTGCCAGCAGTGAGCGGGAGGGATCCTACGAGCAGTACTTC.

Ten or more counts support this clonotype. The V and J genes are TRBV6-1 and TRBJ1-1; 7 positions agree with TRBD1. The CDR3 is 14 amino acids. Trimming took 1 base from V and 11 from J; bases not matched to a gene: 10. The V gene's germline CDR1 is MNHNS and CDR2 SASEGT. This CDR3 is CASSEGGTGEPAFF. The CDR3 nucleotides are TGTGCCAGCAGTGAAGGAGGAACAGGGGAGCCGGCTTTCTTT.

This rearrangement joins TRBV19 to TRBJ2-3; D perhaps matches TRBD1 (6 bases). The V end was cut by 5 bases, the J end by 2 bases, with 32 bases between. This CDR3 has 21 residues. Germline assignment: CDR1 LNHDA and CDR2 SQIVND (reference sequence). CDR3 bases: TGTGCCAGTAGTTCGATGAACGATGGAGACAGGTGGCCTTTAAACACAGATACGCAGTATTTT. Translation: CASSSMNDGDRWPLNTDTQYF.

J is TRBJ2-2 and V is TRBV30; 13 bases are shared with TRBD2. This CDR3 comprises 17 residues. V lost 4 bases, J lost 2 bases, and 7 bases stayed unmatched. Germline-derived CDR1 and CDR2 are GTSNPN and SVGIG (reference sequence). CDR3 sequence: CAWTGLAGAANTGELFF. The CDR3 DNA sequence: TGTGCCTGGACCGGACTAGCGGGAGCGGCAAACACCGGGGAGCTGTTTTTT. Filled out from reference TRBV30 and TRBJ2-2, the complete variable domain reads SQTIHQWPATLVQPVGSPLSLECTVEGTSNPNLYWYRQAAGRGLQLLFYSVGIGQISSEVPQNLSASRPQDRQFILSSKKLLLSDSGFYLCAWTGLAGAANTGELFFGEGSRLTVL.